The next 20 T cell receptor beta chains were all read from a single sample in a study of naive and memory T cell subsets. Whole-study findings and limits: Especially in CD8 cells, naive repertoires contained a few larger clonotypes, possibly CD45RA-re-expressing memory cells.

Both TRBC1 and TRBC2 were covered by a beta constant-region primer of two equimolar oligonucleotides. Nested alpha and beta constant-region primers with the SP2 primer drove four PCR rounds on ligated cDNA. TCRdb re-called the UMI-ligation and nested PCR reads with MiXCR, one entry per CDR3 protein. The data contain under 150,000 distinct CDR3 sequences, more than 15% of them singletons. These receptors lack a known antigen. The sample consisted of naive CD8+ T cells from blood. The receptor set was obtained from a human donor in good health.

This clonotype was seen ten or more times. The rearrangement joins TRBV27 to TRBJ2-1, with 10 bases aligning to TRBD2. Unmatched junction bases numbered 5, after V lost 4 bases and J lost 8 bases. The germline V gene encodes CDR1 MNHEY and CDR2 SMNVEV (reference sequence). This CDR3 is 14 amino acids long. The CDR3 DNA is TGTGCCAGCAGTTGGTCTAGCGGGAGCCATGAGCAGTTCTTC. Encoded protein: CASSWSSGSHEQFF.

The gene calls are TRBV27 and TRBJ1-2; D not certain. This CDR3 has 14 amino acids. The V end was cut by 5 bases, the J end by 0 bases, with 10 bases between. Germline lookup yields CDR1 MNHEY and CDR2 SMNVEV (reference sequence). CDR3 amino acids: CASSQYPANYGYTF. Here the CDR3 DNA reads TGTGCCAGCAGTCAATACCCAGCTAACTATGGCTACACCTTC.

The rearrangement uses TRBV29-1 and TRBJ2-5; possibly TRBD2 for D (7 bases). V lost 2 bases and J lost 4, with 14 bases in between. Germline loops: CDR1 SQVTM, CDR2 ANQGSEA. The length of the CDR3 is 14 residues. The DNA for the CDR3 is TGCAGCGTTGAAATAGGGGGGGTCGGAGAGACCCAGTACTTC. It translates to CSVEIGGVGETQYF.

The chain combines TRBV29-1 with TRBJ2-7, with 8 nucleotides matching TRBD1. Germline CDR1 reads SQVTM; CDR2 reads ANQGSEA. Trimming took 0 bases from V and 0 from J; bases not matched to a gene: 1. The CDR3 covers 14 residues. This CDR3 reads CSVEEGQVSYEQYF. CDR3 in DNA: TGCAGCGTTGAAGAGGGACAGGTCTCCTACGAGCAGTACTTC.

The chain recombines TRBV7-2 with TRBJ2-1, with TRBD1 matching 9 bases. J was trimmed by 5 bases and V by 5 bases; bases with no gene match: 10. The CDR3 is 16 amino acids. Looked up from germline, CDR1 is SGHTA and CDR2 is FQGNSA. The CDR3 nucleotides read TGTGCCAGCAGCCCAGGGCCTACAGGGGGCCACAATGAGCAGTTCTTC. Amino acid sequence: CASSPGPTGGHNEQFF.

In this sample, this clonotype turned up a few times. The V and J genes are TRBV6-6 and TRBJ1-2, with 10 bases that match TRBD1. Looked up from germline, CDR1 is MNHNY and CDR2 is SVGAGI (reference sequence). The J segment lost 2 bases and the V segment lost 8 bases, leaving 5 bases of the junction unmatched. This CDR3 is built from 14 residues. The CDR3 coding sequence is TGTGCCAGCTCCGGGACAGGGGAAAACTATGGCTACACCTTC. It translates to CASSGTGENYGYTF.

The rearrangement links TRBV7-2 to TRBJ2-5, with 8 bases matching TRBD2. Germline lookup yields CDR1 SGHTA and CDR2 FQGNSA. Unmatched junction bases numbered 6, after V lost 8 bases and J lost 1 base. The CDR3 covers 14 residues. The CDR3 DNA reads as TGTGCCAGCTGGGGTAGCGGGACCCAAGAGACCCAGTACTTC. It encodes CASWGSGTQETQYF.

The gene calls are TRBV28 and TRBJ2-1; 8 positions match TRBD2. The CDR3 is 15 residues long. CDR1 and CDR2 from the germline V gene are MDHEN and SYDVKM. V dropped 5 bases and J dropped 7; count of bases not matched to a gene: 10. The CDR3 region has the DNA TGTGCCAGCAGTGTCCAGCGGGAGTTGGTGAATGAGCAGTTCTTC. Encoded protein: CASSVQRELVNEQFF.

This clonotype appeared a few times. The chain carries TRBV7-8 and TRBJ1-4; D is possibly TRBD1 (5 bases). V lost 6 bases and J 4 bases, leaving 9 bases between the germline ends. Germline V lookup: CDR1 SGHVS, CDR2 FQNEAQ. The CDR3 runs 13 residues. CDR3 sequence (DNA): TGTGCCAGCAGGGGGGGGTTTAATGAAAAACTGTTTTTT. The encoded protein is CASRGGFNEKLFF.

This clonotype was found a few times. The rearrangement uses TRBV5-4 and TRBJ1-2; the D is unclear. Trimming left V 4 bases short and J 0 bases short, with 7 bases between. In germline, CDR1 is SGHNT, CDR2 YYREEE (reference sequence). CDR3 length: 13 amino acids. CDR3 amino acids: CASSTSTNYGYTF. CDR3 bases: TGTGCCAGCAGCACTTCTACTAACTATGGCTACACCTTC.

The chain has TRBV29-1 and TRBJ2-5, with D hard to call. This CDR3 has 14 amino acids. Looked up from germline, CDR1 is SQVTM and CDR2 is ANQGSEA. V was shortened by 0 bases and J by 1 base, with 9 bases between the two germline ends. The chain's CDR3 is CSVEDGDRQETQYF. CDR3 nucleotide sequence: TGCAGCGTTGAAGATGGTGATCGCCAAGAGACCCAGTACTTC.

The chain combines TRBV28 with TRBJ2-5; tentative D call: TRBD2 (6 bases). Germline V gives CDR1 MDHEN, CDR2 SYDVKM. V was shortened by 7 bases and J by 7 bases, with 13 bases between the two germline ends. The CDR3 extends over 12 amino acids. CDR3 in DNA: TGTGCCAGCACCAGGGACTTAGGGACCCAGTACTTC. As protein: CASTRDLGTQYF.

Ten or more counts support this clonotype. The chain couples TRBV12-3 or TRBV12-4 to TRBJ2-1, with TRBD2 matching 7 bases. Trimming removed 8 bases from V and 6 bases from J; junction bases left unmatched: 25. The CDR3 is 19 amino acids. The CDR3 DNA sequence: TGTGCCAGCCGACAAACGAACCTAGCGGAACTTCCCGCGGCCAATGAGCAGTTCTTC. It yields the protein CASRQTNLAELPAANEQFF.

This clonotype was detected a few times. The rearrangement joins TRBV6-5 to TRBJ2-1, with TRBD1 matching 10 bases. J was trimmed by 14 bases and V by 0 bases; bases with no gene match: 1. From germline, CDR1 is MNHEY and CDR2 SVGAGI. This CDR3 comprises 12 residues. The CDR3 DNA is TGTGCCAGCAGTTACTCCGGGACAGGGGAGTTCTTC. It encodes CASSYSGTGEFF.

The chain links TRBV6-6 to TRBJ1-5; D perhaps matches TRBD1 (6 bases). The CDR3 is made up of 15 amino acids. Germline loops: CDR1 MNHNY, CDR2 SVGAGI (reference sequence). V dropped 2 bases and J dropped 4 bases, with 12 bases sitting between them. CDR3: CASSYRTGSNQPQHF. DNA of the CDR3: TGTGCCAGCAGTTACCGCACAGGGTCGAATCAGCCCCAGCATTTT.

V is TRBV25-1 and J is TRBJ1-1; D call uncertain. The CDR3 runs to 13 residues. The germline V gene encodes CDR1 MGHDK and CDR2 SYGVNS. V dropped 0 bases and J dropped 0 bases, with 2 bases sitting between them. CDR3 region: CASSEYMNTEAFF. CDR3 nucleotide sequence: TGTGCCAGCAGTGAATACATGAACACTGAAGCTTTCTTT.

This clonotype has at least ten counts. The genes are TRBV9 and TRBJ2-7, with TRBD2 identical over 13 bases. After removal of 3 bases from V and 6 bases from J, the junction contained 6 bases not matched to a gene. CDR1 is SGDLS and CDR2 is YYNGEE in the germline V gene. The length of the CDR3 is 15 residues. CDR3 DNA: TGTGCCAGCAGCGAGGGACTAGCGGGATGGGTCGAGCAGTACTTC. This translates into CASSEGLAGWVEQYF. Full variable domain (rest looked up from reference TRBV9 and TRBJ2-7): DSGVTQTPKHLITATGQRVTLRCSPRSGDLSVYWYQQSLDQGLQFLIQYYNGEERAKGNILERFSAQQFPDLHSELNLSSLELGDSALYFCASSEGLAGWVEQYFGPGTRLTVT.

The chain carries TRBV6-6 and TRBJ2-5; D may be TRBD2 (5 bases). Germline V CDR1 and CDR2: MNHNY, SVGAGI (reference sequence). This CDR3 region has 14 residues. The V end lost 5 bases, the J end lost 3 bases, and 13 bases lay between the germline ends. As DNA, the CDR3 is TGTGCCAGCAGTGTAAGCGGACCCGAAGAGACCCAGTACTTC. Encoded protein: CASSVSGPEETQYF.

The CDR3 DNA is TGTGCCAGCAGCGCACGACATGACGGGGCCACTGAAGCTTTCTTT. This gives the protein CASSARHDGATEAFF. The chain is built from TRBV9 and TRBJ1-1; D perhaps matches TRBD1 (5 bases). Germline CDR1 reads SGDLS; CDR2 reads YYNGEE. The CDR3 sequence is 15 residues long. Deletions cut 3 bases from V and 4 bases from J, with 16 bases between.

This clonotype was seen only a few times. The chain is built from TRBV12-3 or TRBV12-4 and TRBJ1-1, with D unclear. The CDR3 consists of 15 residues. With 1 base removed from V and 2 bases from J, the gap between germline ends came to 11 bases. The CDR3 DNA follows: TGTGCCAGCAGTTTAGTAGGGCTCGATAACACTGAAGCTTTCTTT. This codes for CASSLVGLDNTEAFF.